These T cell receptor beta chains were read from a single sample in a study of blood T cells in healthy people across ages. From the 5' RACE reads, TCRdb called clonotypes with MiXCR, one entry per CDR3 protein. The sample gives about 650,000 distinct CDR3 sequences, roughly 32% of which show up once; 15% is in the top ten. Sequences were obtained from blood. These receptor sequences come from a woman of 80 years or more in good health. Both conserved end residues are part of each CDR3. D genes are given only for firm matches.

>TRBV27|TRBD1|TRBJ2-1
CASRLVGQGVNEQFF
>TRBV20-1|.|TRBJ2-3
CSVPKRLAILSHTDTQYF
>TRBV7-3|TRBD1|TRBJ2-1
CASSERTGREQFF
>TRBV7-8|TRBD1|TRBJ2-5
CASSLVYGQEETQYF
>TRBV29-1|TRBD1|TRBJ2-5
CSVGQDRAETQYF
>TRBV20-1|.|TRBJ1-5
CTGEARRNQPQHF
>TRBV30|.|TRBJ2-7
CAWSVQIAGEQYF
>TRBV3-1|.|TRBJ2-7
CASSPGPKVGAQYF
>TRBV20-1|TRBD2|TRBJ2-1
CSARVMVNRGGAFGDDNEQFF
>TRBV5-4|TRBD1|TRBJ1-1
CASSITGAEAFF
>TRBV25-1|.|TRBJ2-5
CASSDRDHRGRETQYF
>TRBV29-1|.|TRBJ1-1
CSVEPRSGEAFF
>TRBV14|TRBD2|TRBJ2-1
CASSQERLAGFEQFF
>TRBV11-2|.|TRBJ1-1
CASSLERKRQAFF
>TRBV7-9|.|.
CASSLVRDVETQYF
>TRBV5-5|TRBD2|TRBJ2-7
CASSRGGLTYEQYF
>TRBV28|TRBD1|TRBJ2-1
CASSPQGSGYNEQFF
>TRBV20-1|TRBD2|TRBJ2-1
CSARDSAGGGNEQFF
>TRBV15|TRBD2|TRBJ2-2
CATSRDRTSGYSGELFF
>TRBV20-1|.|TRBJ1-4
CSATIVAGRGELFF
>TRBV7-8|.|TRBJ2-7
CASSLAPRDYEQYF
>TRBV20-1|.|TRBJ1-4
CSALNEKLFF
>TRBV7-2|.|TRBJ1-1
CASSSDSRTEAFF
>TRBV5-1|.|TRBJ1-1
CASSLSGSNTEAFF
>TRBV6-2/TRBV6-3|.|TRBJ2-4
CASSYSRGSNIQYF
>TRBV30|.|TRBJ2-7
CAWSGQSYEQYF
>TRBV7-2|TRBD1|.
CASSFGGGQGTYEQYF